One and the same sample provided the 32 T cell receptor beta chains below, sequenced in a study of CD8 T cells in Susac syndrome (dated by TCRdb to about 2019). Library preparation used the immunoSEQ multiplex PCR assay. RNA was extracted with the RNeasy kit and roughly 0.5 to 1 ug was reverse transcribed using random hexamers. TCRdb reprocessing: public reads trimmed at Q25 with fastp, clones called with MiXCR, in-frame beta chains kept. Each record represents a unique CDR3 protein, reported with the most common genes and DNA among its rows. This sample lists 300,000 or so distinct CDR3 sequences; 92% were detected once. The ten largest account for 0.065% of the sample. Sequencing was carried out using CD4+ T cells from PBMCs. These receptors originate from a human donor with multiple sclerosis.

The genes are TRBV29-1 and TRBJ1-2, with a tentative D call TRBD1 (5 bases). CDR1 is SQVTM, CDR2 ANQGSEA, per germline. Trimming removed 3 bases from V and 7 bases from J, with 15 bases in between. This CDR3 contains 13 residues. The CDR3 DNA is TGCAGCGTTGAGGTTGGACCGGGGACTGGCTACACCTTC. Translation: CSVEVGPGTGYTF.

The rearrangement joins TRBV29-1 to TRBJ2-5, with a possible D match to TRBD2 (5 bases). The germline V gene encodes CDR1 SQVTM and CDR2 ANQGSEA. V lost 2 bases and J lost 4, with 5 bases in between. The CDR3 extends over 11 amino acids. CDR3 DNA sequence: TGCAGCGTTGAACGGGGAGAGACCCAGTACTTC. Translation: CSVERGETQYF.

The rearrangement uses TRBV6-6 and TRBJ1-1, with TRBD1 matching over 12 bases. CDR1 and CDR2 from the germline V gene are MNHNY and SVGAGI (reference sequence). Trimming removed 6 bases from V and 5 bases from J; junction bases left unmatched: 7. The CDR3 totals 15 residues. The CDR3 nucleotides are TGTGCCAGCAGCCCCCGGGGACAGGGGGCTACTGAAGCTTTCTTT. Translated: CASSPRGQGATEAFF.

The CDR3 here is CASKSARTGGFLNGYTF. The DNA of the CDR3 is TGTGCCAGTAAAAGTGCCAGGACAGGGGGCTTTCTGAATGGCTACACCTTC. The chain combines TRBV19 with TRBJ1-2, with 11 positions matching TRBD1. The ends lost 7 bases at V and 6 bases at J; junction bases unmatched: 16. The CDR3 spans 17 residues. Germline V gene data show CDR1 as LNHDA and CDR2 as SQIVND (reference sequence).

The chain carries TRBV5-4 and TRBJ2-7; 8 bases are shared with TRBD2. CDR3 length: 15 amino acids. Germline values: CDR1 SGHNT, CDR2 YYREEE (reference sequence). V gave up 4 bases and J gave up 3 bases; unmatched junction bases: 9. CDR3: CASSVRTSYSYEQYF. For the CDR3, the DNA is TGTGCCAGCAGCGTACGGACTAGCTATAGCTACGAGCAGTACTTC.

The chain combines TRBV5-1 with TRBJ2-7; 10 bases map to TRBD2. The germline V gene encodes CDR1 SGHRS and CDR2 YFSETQ. J gave up 6 bases and V 1 base, and 4 bases lay outside the gene matches. The CDR3 totals 14 residues. Here the CDR3 reads CASSLTSGALEQYF. DNA for the CDR3: TGCGCCAGCAGCTTGACTAGCGGGGCGCTCGAGCAGTACTTC.

The chain has TRBV18 and TRBJ2-6; D is ambiguous. The V gene lost 1 base and the J gene lost 0 bases, with 7 bases spanning the gap. CDR1 is KGHSH, CDR2 LQKENI, per germline. This CDR3 has 16 amino acids. DNA of the CDR3: TGTGCCAGCTCACCACTTGACACCTCTGGGGCCAACGTCCTGACTTTC. It is translated as CASSPLDTSGANVLTF.

V usage is TRBV29-1 and J usage is TRBJ1-2; the match to TRBD1 covers 7 bases. Germline loops: CDR1 SQVTM, CDR2 ANQGSEA. Unmatched junction bases numbered 13, after V lost 5 bases and J lost 7 bases. This CDR3 region has 14 residues. CDR3 amino acids: CSVNEGRTGGGYTF. The CDR3 bases are TGCAGCGTTAACGAGGGGAGGACAGGCGGTGGCTACACCTTC.

V gene TRBV5-1 combines with J gene TRBJ2-7; D unclear. Trimming stripped 5 bases from V and 2 bases from J, with 8 bases between. The length of the CDR3 is 12 residues. Germline CDR1 reads SGHRS; CDR2 reads YFSETQ. CDR3 bases: TGCGCCAGCAGATCTAAAGCCTACGAGCAGTACTTC. Its protein is CASRSKAYEQYF. Using reference TRBV5-1 and TRBJ2-7 for the parts outside the CDR3, the full variable domain is KAGVTQTPRYLIKTRGQQVTLSCSPISGHRSVSWYQQTPGQGLQFLFEYFSETQRNKGNFPGRFSGRQFSNSRSEMNVSTLELGDSALYLCASRSKAYEQYFGPGTRLTVT.

The V call is TRBV6-6, the J call TRBJ2-7; D perhaps matches TRBD2 (5 bases). V lost 7 bases to trimming and J lost 7 bases, with 23 bases between them. Germline assignment: CDR1 MNHNY and CDR2 SVGAGI (reference sequence). This CDR3 has 15 amino acids. This CDR3 reads CASTSQAGLTGEQYF. Written as DNA, the CDR3 is TGTGCCAGCACATCTCAGGCCGGGCTGACGGGGGAGCAGTACTTC.

The chain recombines TRBV20-1 with TRBJ1-1, with TRBD1 identical over 7 bases. Per the germline V gene, CDR1 is DFQATT and CDR2 is SNEGSKA (reference sequence). Trimming removed 6 bases from V and 8 bases from J; junction bases left unmatched: 12. This CDR3 spans 13 amino acids. This chain's CDR3 is CSAGGGRRREAFF. The CDR3 DNA reads as TGCAGTGCAGGGGGCGGCCGGAGACGCGAAGCTTTCTTT.

The sample holds one count of this clonotype. The chain recombines TRBV23-1 with TRBJ2-7, with a tentative D call TRBD2 (6 bases). TRBV23-1 is given ORF status, its function remaining uncertain. V lost 0 bases and J lost 5, with 29 bases in between. The CDR3 is made up of 20 amino acids. The CDR3 spells CASSQSRGRGPGSFPHEQYF. In nucleotides, the CDR3 is TGCGCCAGCAGTCAATCACGGGGGAGAGGGCCTGGGTCATTCCCCCACGAGCAGTACTTC.

This clonotype appeared once. This chain joins TRBV5-6 and TRBJ1-2; 7 bases are shared with TRBD1. The CDR3 has 14 amino acids. The ends lost 1 base at V and 4 bases at J; junction bases unmatched: 4. The germline CDR1 and CDR2 sequences are SGHDT and YYEEEE. CDR3 coding DNA: TGTGCCAGCAGCTTGAGAGGGGGCCTCTATGGCTACACCTTC. This gives the protein CASSLRGGLYGYTF.

This rearrangement joins TRBV3-1 to TRBJ2-1; D unclear. The V gene's germline CDR1 is LGHDT and CDR2 YNNKEL (reference sequence). V lost 1 base and J lost 9, with 16 bases in between. The CDR3 contains 15 residues. The CDR3 here is CASSQGNGRLTEQFF. As DNA, the CDR3 is TGTGCCAGCAGCCAAGGCAACGGGCGACTGACTGAGCAGTTCTTC.

The gene calls are TRBV30 and TRBJ2-5; the D is unclear. Germline V lookup: CDR1 GTSNPN, CDR2 SVGIG (reference sequence). Trimming took off 4 bases at V and 10 bases at J, with 22 bases between the two ends. This CDR3 contains 14 residues. CDR3 nucleotides: TGTGCCTGGACCGCGAGCAGGCCCAGCGTCGGCCAGTACTTC. The encoded protein is CAWTASRPSVGQYF.

The CDR3 protein is CASSLVLAGGRETQYF. The CDR3 DNA reads as TGTGCCAGCAGCTTAGTACTAGCGGGAGGCCGAGAGACCCAGTACTTC. This chain joins TRBV7-2 and TRBJ2-5, with 12 bases lining up with TRBD2. Germline V lookup: CDR1 SGHTA, CDR2 FQGNSA. With 1 base clipped from V and 4 bases from J, the junction kept 4 bases outside the gene matches. The CDR3 runs 16 residues.

V and J are TRBV20-1 and TRBJ1-1; D remains ambiguous. This CDR3 is built from 12 residues. V dropped 4 bases and J dropped 4 bases, with 10 bases sitting between them. Germline values: CDR1 DFQATT, CDR2 SNEGSKA (reference sequence). CDR3: CSAKRQSTEAFF. CDR3 DNA sequence: TGCAGTGCTAAGAGGCAAAGCACTGAAGCTTTCTTT.

The rearrangement links TRBV12-3 or TRBV12-4 to TRBJ1-2; D is unclear. The germline V and J ends were trimmed by 6 bases and 4 bases, with 9 bases remaining between them. This CDR3 has 12 residues. The CDR3, as DNA: TGTGCCAGCAGCTCCCCCCCCTATGGCTACACCTTC. Its protein product is CASSSPPYGYTF.

The chain has TRBV20-1 and TRBJ2-7, with TRBD2 matching over 7 bases. CDR3 length: 17 residues. J lost 0 bases, V lost 0 bases, and 11 bases had no gene match. The germline V gene encodes CDR1 DFQATT and CDR2 SNEGSKA (reference sequence). CDR3 bases: TGCAGTGCTAGAGAGCGCGTAGGGCGGACTAGCTCCTACGAGCAGTACTTC. Translating it yields CSARERVGRTSSYEQYF.

This chain uses TRBV7-2 with TRBJ2-3; D ambiguous. The CDR3 extends over 14 amino acids. Looked up from germline, CDR1 is SGHTA and CDR2 is FQGNSA. Trimming pared 2 bases from V and 1 base from J, leaving 7 bases between. The CDR3 nucleotides read TGTGCCAGCAGCTTACTGCTAGGCACAGATACGCAGTATTTT. Amino acids: CASSLLLGTDTQYF.

The genes are TRBV29-1 and TRBJ1-2; D may be TRBD1 (5 bases). The CDR3 is 14 residues long. Germline V lookup: CDR1 SQVTM, CDR2 ANQGSEA. V was trimmed by 4 bases and J by 4 bases, leaving 16 bases between them. The CDR3 sequence is CSVGIGVGGYGYTF. The CDR3 DNA reads TGCAGCGTTGGTATAGGGGTTGGTGGCTATGGCTACACCTTC.

The chain links TRBV7-2 to TRBJ2-4; no reliable D call. The CDR3 consists of 16 residues. Trimming removed 5 bases at V and 0 bases at J, with 14 bases between. Germline V gene sequence: CDR1 SGHTA, CDR2 FQGNSA. Here the CDR3 reads CASSRSVVPAKNIQYF. The CDR3 region has the DNA TGTGCCAGCAGCCGATCAGTCGTTCCAGCCAAAAACATTCAGTACTTC.

The CDR3 DNA reads TGTGCCAGCAGTTCTGGACAGGGGGGTCAGCCCCAGCATTTT. It translates to CASSSGQGGQPQHF. The rearrangement links TRBV28 to TRBJ1-5, with 10 nucleotides matching TRBD1. The CDR3 extends over 14 amino acids. Germline lookup yields CDR1 MDHEN and CDR2 SYDVKM. V was pared by 4 bases and J by 6 bases, with 3 bases of the junction left unmatched.

CDR3 loop: CASSRGYEDEQYF. The CDR3 bases are TGCGCCAGCAGCCGGGGCTACGAAGACGAGCAGTACTTC. This chain uses TRBV5-1 with TRBJ2-7, with D possibly being TRBD1 or TRBD2 (5 bases each). The V and J ends lost 4 bases and 5 bases respectively, with 13 bases between them. Germline V lookup: CDR1 SGHRS, CDR2 YFSETQ. The CDR3 runs 13 residues. The full variable domain, with the rest looked up from reference TRBV5-1 and TRBJ2-7, is KAGVTQTPRYLIKTRGQQVTLSCSPISGHRSVSWYQQTPGQGLQFLFEYFSETQRNKGNFPGRFSGRQFSNSRSEMNVSTLELGDSALYLCASSRGYEDEQYFGPGTRLTVT.

The chain is built from TRBV29-1 and TRBJ2-4; D gene unclear. Germline CDR1 SQVTM, CDR2 ANQGSEA. V shed 3 bases and J shed 2 bases, with 11 bases lying between them. This CDR3 region has 14 residues. CDR3 in DNA: TGCAGCGTTGAGTCCTGGGAAACCAAAAACATTCAGTACTTC. Amino acid sequence: CSVESWETKNIQYF. The whole variable domain, filled in from reference TRBV29-1 and TRBJ2-4, reads SAVISQKPSRDICQRGTSLTIQCQVDSQVTMMFWYRQQPGQSLTLIATANQGSEATYESGFVIDKFPISRPNLTFSTLTVSNMSPEDSSIYLCSVESWETKNIQYFGAGTRLSVL.

The genes are TRBV3-1 and TRBJ1-3, with a weak D call TRBD1 (6 bases). CDR3 length equals 17 residues. The germline V gene has CDR1 LGHDT and CDR2 YNNKEL (reference sequence). Trimming left V 0 bases short and J 6 bases short, with 18 bases between. The CDR3, as DNA: TGTGCCAGCAGCCAAGAATTCATGGGGGCAACCCCAAACACCATATATTTT. It codes for CASSQEFMGATPNTIYF.

V usage is TRBV11-2 and J usage is TRBJ2-2; TRBD2 matches at 8 bases. With 3 bases clipped from V and 5 bases from J, the junction kept 8 bases outside the gene matches. Germline V CDR1 and CDR2: SGHAT, FQNNGV. This CDR3 region has 16 residues. CDR3 protein: CASSFRGGGLTGELFF. Here the CDR3 DNA reads TGTGCCAGCAGCTTCAGAGGCGGGGGGCTGACCGGGGAGCTGTTTTTT.

Written as DNA, the CDR3 is TGTGCCAGCAGCGCCGGGGCCCTAAGCACAGATACGCAGTATTTT. Encoded protein: CASSAGALSTDTQYF. The chain employs TRBV9 and TRBJ2-3, with D perhaps being TRBD1 or TRBD2 (5 bases each). The CDR3 length is 15 residues. V gave up 3 bases and J gave up 0 bases, with 11 bases separating them. Germline CDR1 and CDR2: SGDLS and YYNGEE.

The chain couples TRBV5-1 to TRBJ1-2, with 8 bases lining up with TRBD1. The V gene's germline CDR1 is SGHRS and CDR2 YFSETQ. The CDR3 length is 16 residues. The ends lost 3 bases at V and 2 bases at J; junction bases unmatched: 9. The CDR3 loop is CASSWGDRLSNYGYTF. Here the CDR3 DNA reads TGCGCCAGCAGCTGGGGGGACAGGCTTTCGAACTATGGCTACACCTTC.

The chain uses TRBV4-3 and TRBJ2-1; either TRBD1 or TRBD2 may supply D (5 bases each). Trimming left V 0 bases short and J 4 bases short, with 16 bases between. The V gene's germline CDR1 is LGHNA and CDR2 YSLEER. The CDR3 extends over 17 amino acids. Written as DNA, the CDR3 is TGCGCCAGCAGCCAAGAGATAGGCTGGGGGAGATACAATGAGCAGTTCTTC. As protein: CASSQEIGWGRYNEQFF.

V usage is TRBV4-3 and J usage is TRBJ2-7; the match to TRBD2 covers 7 bases. Trimming at V came to 0 bases and at J to 2 bases, leaving 7 bases not matched to a gene. Germline V CDR1 and CDR2: LGHNA, YSLEER. The CDR3 sequence is 16 residues long. The chain's CDR3 is CASSQDWAAGTYEQYF. The CDR3 nucleotides are TGCGCCAGCAGCCAAGATTGGGCAGCGGGAACCTACGAGCAGTACTTC.

This clonotype was counted a single time. The chain couples TRBV24-1 to TRBJ2-1; TRBD2 matches 7 bases. Germline V lookup: CDR1 KGHDR, CDR2 SFDVKD. This CDR3 has 15 amino acids. V was clipped by 4 bases and J by 0 bases; unmatched bases: 2. The CDR3 sequence: CATSEAGVSYNEQFF. The DNA of the CDR3 is TGTGCCACCAGTGAGGCGGGAGTCTCCTACAATGAGCAGTTCTTC.